The rows below give T cell receptor beta chains drawn from one sample of a study of cytomegalovirus exposure and HLA in healthy donors. This table comes from immunoSEQ multiplex PCR, and its TCRdb copy is limited to in-frame clones, with some not included. The profile shows around 130,000 clones, roughly 87% of them singletons. Sample: PBMCs. All receptors come from a woman between 40 and 55 years old in good health and CMV-seronegative. Each CDR3 is given with its conserved first and last residue. The D gene is left open where the match is weak.

CDR3 protein: CASTPHGLSSYEQYF
D gene: -
V gene: TRBV27
CDR3 length: 15

CDR3 protein: CASSAGGTGPTEAFF
D gene: TRBD1
V gene: TRBV5-1
CDR3 length: 15

CDR3 protein: CASSLLTGTNTGELFF
D gene: -
V gene: TRBV5-1
CDR3 length: 16

CDR3 protein: CAIRDRDRDIETQYF
D gene: TRBD1
V gene: TRBV10-3
CDR3 length: 15

CDR3 protein: CSVVGTFTNTIYF
D gene: -
V gene: TRBV29-1
CDR3 length: 13

CDR3 protein: CASSRGGEQYF
D gene: -
V gene: TRBV7-9
CDR3 length: 11

CDR3 protein: CASSYSQGDYEQYF
D gene: TRBD1
V gene: TRBV6-5
CDR3 length: 14

CDR3 protein: CASSTTTGLAGEQYF
D gene: TRBD2
V gene: TRBV7-8
CDR3 length: 15

CDR3 protein: CASSPMNTEAFF
D gene: -
V gene: TRBV7-2
CDR3 length: 12

CDR3 protein: CASSDLGLREQYF
D gene: -
V gene: TRBV6-1
CDR3 length: 13

CDR3 protein: CASQSQEENTEAFF
D gene: -
V gene: TRBV18
CDR3 length: 14

CDR3 protein: CASSQPTRTGGLYNEQFF
D gene: TRBD1
V gene: TRBV4-1
CDR3 length: 18

CDR3 protein: CASSAVSSNQPQHF
D gene: -
V gene: TRBV6-5
CDR3 length: 14

CDR3 protein: CASSLSPGNTGELFF
D gene: -
V gene: TRBV7-9
CDR3 length: 15

CDR3 protein: CASSSAWSVLGSENEKLFF
D gene: -
V gene: TRBV7-9
CDR3 length: 19

CDR3 protein: CASGQGNYGYTF
D gene: TRBD1
V gene: TRBV30
CDR3 length: 12

CDR3 protein: CASSLLQASTDTQYF
D gene: -
V gene: TRBV5-1
CDR3 length: 15

CDR3 protein: CASSLSPGAYEQYF
D gene: -
V gene: TRBV7-2
CDR3 length: 14

CDR3 protein: CASSVVYSDTQYF
D gene: -
V gene: TRBV9
CDR3 length: 13

CDR3 protein: CAGRDPGRLADTQYF
D gene: -
V gene: TRBV2
CDR3 length: 15

CDR3 protein: CASSLLRRDGSSYEQYF
D gene: -
V gene: TRBV11-2
CDR3 length: 17

CDR3 protein: CASITGTGSTDTQYF
D gene: TRBD1
V gene: TRBV28
CDR3 length: 15

CDR3 protein: CASSAGWVVEGATYNEQFF
D gene: -
V gene: TRBV5-1
CDR3 length: 19

CDR3 protein: CSSSLGILVNEQFF
D gene: -
V gene: TRBV7-9
CDR3 length: 14

CDR3 protein: CASSFQAGGYNEQFF
D gene: TRBD2
V gene: TRBV7-2
CDR3 length: 15

CDR3 protein: CASSLSGRSTDTQYF
D gene: TRBD2
V gene: TRBV5-1
CDR3 length: 15

CDR3 protein: CSSSERPNRDGYTF
D gene: -
V gene: TRBV7-9
CDR3 length: 14

CDR3 protein: CASGLAEGSGEKLFF
D gene: -
V gene: TRBV7-9
CDR3 length: 15

CDR3 protein: CASSYLGTWGYEQYF
D gene: -
V gene: TRBV6-6
CDR3 length: 15

CDR3 protein: CASSPGQGNEKLFF
D gene: TRBD1
V gene: TRBV7-9
CDR3 length: 14

CDR3 protein: CASSLDRTSGGNF
D gene: TRBD2
V gene: TRBV7-9
CDR3 length: 13

CDR3 protein: CASSFTSGREQFF
D gene: TRBD2
V gene: TRBV7-9
CDR3 length: 13

CDR3 protein: CASSLNRAYEQYF
D gene: -
V gene: TRBV7-9
CDR3 length: 13